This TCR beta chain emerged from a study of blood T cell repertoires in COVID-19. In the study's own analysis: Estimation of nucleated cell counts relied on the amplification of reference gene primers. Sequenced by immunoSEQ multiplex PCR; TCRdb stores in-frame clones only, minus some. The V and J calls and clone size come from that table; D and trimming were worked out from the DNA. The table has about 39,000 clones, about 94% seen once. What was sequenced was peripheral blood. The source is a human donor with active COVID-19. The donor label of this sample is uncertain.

CDR3 sequence reads: CSASDGSDTQYF. In DNA, the CDR3 is TGCAGTGCTAGTGATGGCTCGGATACGCAGTATTTT. The chain carries TRBV20-1 and TRBJ2-3; D gene uncertain. The germline V gene encodes CDR1 DFQATT and CDR2 SNEGSKA (reference sequence). The V and J ends lost 3 bases and 6 bases respectively, with 10 bases between them. This CDR3 region has 12 residues.